Below, 16 T cell receptor beta chains from the same sample are listed, as sequenced in a study of blood T cell repertoires in COVID-19. Some clones are missing from TCRdb's copy, which holds only in-frame ones; the method was immunoSEQ multiplex PCR. The table records 40,000 to 60,000 clones, about nine tenths of them present only once. Specimen: peripheral blood. All receptors come from an elderly woman with COVID-19, enrolled during active disease.

This chain uses TRBV27 with TRBJ2-5; 9 nucleotides match TRBD2. Trimming at V came to 6 bases and at J to 4 bases, leaving 15 bases not matched to a gene. Germline assignment: CDR1 MNHEY and CDR2 SMNVEV (reference sequence). This CDR3 contains 17 residues. The CDR3 is CASRPLGGAGGRETQYF. CDR3 in DNA: TGTGCCAGCAGACCCCTGGGTGGGGCGGGAGGGAGAGAGACCCAGTACTTC.

This clone was found once. The chain joins TRBV9 to TRBJ1-1, with D possibly matching TRBD1 (6 bases). This CDR3 contains 13 residues. Germline CDR1 reads SGDLS; CDR2 reads YYNGEE. V lost 4 bases to trimming and J lost 5 bases, with 12 bases between them. CDR3 nucleotide sequence: TGTGCCAGCAGCTCAAGGGGGGGTACTGAAGCTTTCTTT. This gives the protein CASSSRGGTEAFF.

The CDR3 DNA reads TGTGCCAGCAGCTTGACGGGACAGAATTCACCCCTCCACTTT. This gives the protein CASSLTGQNSPLHF. This sequence joins TRBV5-5 and TRBJ1-6; 7 bases map to TRBD1. The CDR3 is 14 residues long. Germline V gene lookup returns CDR1 SGHKS and CDR2 YYEKEE (reference sequence). The J segment lost 7 bases and the V segment lost 1 base, leaving 2 bases of the junction unmatched. Drawing the rest from reference TRBV5-5 and TRBJ1-6, the complete variable domain is DAGVTQSPTHLIKTRGQQVTLRCSPISGHKSVSWYQQVLGQGPQFIFQYYEKEERGRGNFPDRFSARQFPNYSSELNVNALLLGDSALYLCASSLTGQNSPLHFGNGTRLTVT.

This sequence joins TRBV7-9 and TRBJ2-5; 9 nucleotides line up with TRBD2. Germline lookup yields CDR1 SEHNR and CDR2 FQNEAQ (reference sequence). CDR3 length: 15 residues. Germline trimming cut 2 bases from V and 2 bases from J; bases unmatched to any gene: 3. The CDR3 bases are TGTGCCAGCAGCTTAACGCTAGCGGGGCAAGAGACCCAGTACTTC. It translates to CASSLTLAGQETQYF.

This clone was observed a single time. The chain carries TRBV28 and TRBJ2-1; possibly TRBD2 for D (5 bases). CDR3 length: 13 residues. Germline-derived CDR1 and CDR2 are MDHEN and SYDVKM. DNA of the CDR3: TGTGCTTACCGGGCCAGTCCTAAGAGCGGGCAGTTCTTC. Amino acid sequence: CAYRASPKSGQFF.

This clone has only a few counts. The chain is built from TRBV6-1 and TRBJ2-7, with 7 nucleotides matching TRBD1. The length of the CDR3 is 16 residues. After removal of 4 bases from V and 2 bases from J, the junction contained 11 bases not matched to a gene. CDR1 MNHNS and CDR2 SASEGT come from the germline V gene. The DNA of the CDR3 is TGTGCCAGCAGTGCTCGGACAGGAGGCGTGACCTACGAGCAGTACTTC. Its protein is CASSARTGGVTYEQYF.

CDR3 loop: CASSPGLAGPDTQYF. The DNA for the CDR3 is TGCGCCAGCAGCCCGGGACTAGCGGGGCCAGATACGCAGTATTTT. The chain carries TRBV5-1 and TRBJ2-3; TRBD2 matches 13 bases. The CDR3 totals 15 residues. The V gene's germline CDR1 is SGHRS and CDR2 YFSETQ. The V segment lost 4 bases and the J segment 4 bases; nucleotides outside the gene matches: 3. The full variable domain, rest sourced from reference TRBV5-1 and TRBJ2-3, is KAGVTQTPRYLIKTRGQQVTLSCSPISGHRSVSWYQQTPGQGLQFLFEYFSETQRNKGNFPGRFSGRQFSNSRSEMNVSTLELGDSALYLCASSPGLAGPDTQYFGPGTRLTVL.

The genes are TRBV5-1 and TRBJ2-1; D perhaps matches TRBD2 (6 bases). Trimming pared 4 bases from V and 7 bases from J, leaving 12 bases between. CDR3 length: 13 residues. The germline V gene has CDR1 SGHRS and CDR2 YFSETQ. The CDR3 reads CASSDRESNEQFF. The CDR3 DNA is TGCGCCAGCAGCGACCGGGAGTCGAATGAGCAGTTCTTC.

The chain joins TRBV5-6 to TRBJ1-1, with TRBD1 as a possible D gene (5 bases). V dropped 6 bases and J dropped 0 bases, with 24 bases sitting between them. Germline lookup yields CDR1 SGHDT and CDR2 YYEEEE. This CDR3 is built from 18 residues. The CDR3 loop reads CASTVTTVRVVMNTEAFF. In DNA, the CDR3 is TGTGCCAGCACCGTTACCACCGTCAGGGTTGTCATGAACACTGAAGCTTTCTTT.

The chain recombines TRBV28 with TRBJ2-7; D call uncertain. Germline loops: CDR1 MDHEN, CDR2 SYDVKM. This CDR3 region has 14 residues. The V gene lost 6 bases and the J gene lost 6 bases, with 18 bases spanning the gap. The CDR3, as DNA: TGTGCCAGCAGCAAGCGCTCCCCCCTCCTCGAGCAGTACTTC. Encoded protein: CASSKRSPLLEQYF.

The genes are TRBV11-2 and TRBJ2-2, with a tentative D call TRBD1 (6 bases). The germline gives CDR1 SGHAT, CDR2 FQNNGV. Between the trimmed V and J ends, which lost 4 bases and 3 bases, there was a span of 12 bases. The CDR3 is 15 amino acids. The DNA for the CDR3 is TGTGCCAGCAGCTCGACAGGTTTTGACACCGGGGAGCTGTTTTTT. Encoded protein: CASSSTGFDTGELFF.

The chain recombines TRBV6-5 with TRBJ2-5; TRBD1 is a possible D gene (7 bases). Germline V gives CDR1 MNHEY, CDR2 SVGAGI. There are 16 residues in the CDR3. V lost 4 bases and J 8 bases, leaving 23 bases between the germline ends. CDR3 region: CASSWTQGFRGDTQYF. CDR3 DNA sequence: TGTGCCAGCAGTTGGACACAGGGGTTCAGGGGGGATACCCAGTACTTC.

The V and J genes are TRBV2 and TRBJ1-2, with 9 bases fitting TRBD1. CDR1 SNHLY and CDR2 FYNNEI come from the germline V gene. The junction had 11 bases not matched to a gene; V was cut back by 4 bases and J by 8 bases. The CDR3 runs to 15 residues. As DNA, the CDR3 is TGTGCCAGCAGTGTCTTACAGGGGGCAGGATTGGGCTACACCTTC. Protein sequence: CASSVLQGAGLGYTF. Complete variable domain (other parts from reference TRBV2 and TRBJ1-2): EPEVTQTPSHQVTQMGQEVILRCVPISNHLYFYWYRQILGQKVEFLVSFYNNEISEKSEIFDDQFSVERPDGSNFTLKIRSTKLEDSAMYFCASSVLQGAGLGYTFGSGTRLTVV.

The V and J genes are TRBV7-9 and TRBJ1-2; D call uncertain. The CDR3 extends over 14 amino acids. Germline assignment: CDR1 SEHNR and CDR2 FQNEAQ (reference sequence). V was clipped by 5 bases and J by 9 bases, with 19 bases between them. CDR3 nucleotides: TGTGCCAGCAGCCCCCGTTCGGGCCGGGAGCGCTACACCTTC. Translating it yields CASSPRSGRERYTF.

The chain recombines TRBV2 with TRBJ1-2; perhaps TRBD1 as D (6 bases). The germline CDR1 and CDR2 sequences are SNHLY and FYNNEI. Trimming cost V 6 bases and J 2 bases, with 10 bases left between them. The CDR3 spans 13 residues. The CDR3: CASRLTGNYGYTF. CDR3 nucleotides: TGTGCCAGCAGACTCACAGGGAACTATGGCTACACCTTC.

The chain couples TRBV28 to TRBJ2-3; tentative D call: TRBD2 (6 bases). There are 10 residues in the CDR3. The germline V gene has CDR1 MDHEN and CDR2 SYDVKM. V lost 10 bases to trimming and J lost 10 bases, with 12 bases between them. CDR3 in amino acids: CATRAGPQYF. The CDR3 DNA sequence: TGTGCCACCAGGGCGGGGCCGCAGTATTTT. The full variable domain, in which reference TRBV28 and TRBJ2-3 provide the parts outside the CDR3, is DVKVTQSSRYLVKRTGEKVFLECVQDMDHENMFWYRQDPGLGLRLIYFSYDVKMKEKGDIPEGYSVSREKKERFSLILESASTNQTSMYLCATRAGPQYFGPGTRLTVL.